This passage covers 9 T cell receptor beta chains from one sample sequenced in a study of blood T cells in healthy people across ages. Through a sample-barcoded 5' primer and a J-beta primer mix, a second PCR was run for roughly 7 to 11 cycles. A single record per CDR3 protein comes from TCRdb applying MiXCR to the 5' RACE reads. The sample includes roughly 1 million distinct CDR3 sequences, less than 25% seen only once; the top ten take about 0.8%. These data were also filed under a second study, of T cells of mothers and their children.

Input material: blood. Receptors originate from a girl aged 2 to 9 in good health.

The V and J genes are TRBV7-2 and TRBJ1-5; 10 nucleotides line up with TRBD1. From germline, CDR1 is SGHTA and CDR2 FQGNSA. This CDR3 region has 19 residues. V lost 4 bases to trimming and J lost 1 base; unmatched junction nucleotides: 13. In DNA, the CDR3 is TGTGCCAGCAGCTACCCGGGACAGGGGATAATGGGGAGCAATCAGCCCCAGCATTTT. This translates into CASSYPGQGIMGSNQPQHF. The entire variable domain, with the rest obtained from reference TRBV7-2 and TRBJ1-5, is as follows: GAGVSQSPSNKVTEKGKDVELRCDPISGHTALYWYRQSLGQGLEFLIYFQGNSAPDKSGLPSDRFSAERTGGSVSTLTIQRTQQEDSAVYLCASSYPGQGIMGSNQPQHFGDGTRLSIL.

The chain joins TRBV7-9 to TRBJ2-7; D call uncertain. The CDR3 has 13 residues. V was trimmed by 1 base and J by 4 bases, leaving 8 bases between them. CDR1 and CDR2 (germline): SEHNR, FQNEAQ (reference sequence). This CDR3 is CASSLVYGYEQYF. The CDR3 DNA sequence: TGTGCCAGCAGCTTAGTGTACGGGTACGAGCAGTACTTC.

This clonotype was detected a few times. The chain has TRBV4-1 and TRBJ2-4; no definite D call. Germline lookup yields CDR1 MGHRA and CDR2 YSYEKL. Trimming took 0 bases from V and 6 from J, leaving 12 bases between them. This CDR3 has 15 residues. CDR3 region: CASSQDEVSGNIQYF. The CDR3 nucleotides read TGCGCCAGCAGCCAAGATGAGGTTTCTGGAAACATTCAGTACTTC.

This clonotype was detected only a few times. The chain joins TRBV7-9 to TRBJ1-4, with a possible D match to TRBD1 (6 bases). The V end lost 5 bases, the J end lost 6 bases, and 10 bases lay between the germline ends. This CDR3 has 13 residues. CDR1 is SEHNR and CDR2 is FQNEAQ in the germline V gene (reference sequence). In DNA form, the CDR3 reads TGTGCCAGCAGCGGAAGACAGGATGAAAAACTGTTTTTT. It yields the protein CASSGRQDEKLFF.

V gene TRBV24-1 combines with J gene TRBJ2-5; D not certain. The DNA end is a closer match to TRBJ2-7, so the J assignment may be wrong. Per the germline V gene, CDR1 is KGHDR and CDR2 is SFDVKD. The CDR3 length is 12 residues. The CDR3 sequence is CATSDLWDEQYF. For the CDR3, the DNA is TGTGCCACCAGTGATCTCTGGGACGAGCAGTACTTC.

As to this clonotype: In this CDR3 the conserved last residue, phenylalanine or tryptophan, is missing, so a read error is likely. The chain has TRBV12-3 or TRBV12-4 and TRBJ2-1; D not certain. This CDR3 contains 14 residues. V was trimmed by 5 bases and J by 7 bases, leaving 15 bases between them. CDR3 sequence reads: CASSTARRRNEQFL. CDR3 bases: TGTGCCAGCAGTACCGCGCGGCGTCGGAATGAGCAGTTCCTC.

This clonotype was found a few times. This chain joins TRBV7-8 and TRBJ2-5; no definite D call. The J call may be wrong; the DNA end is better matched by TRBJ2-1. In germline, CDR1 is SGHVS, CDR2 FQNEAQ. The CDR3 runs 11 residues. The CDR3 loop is CASSLLLEQFF. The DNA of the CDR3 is TGTGCCAGCAGCTTACTCTTGGAGCAGTTCTTC.

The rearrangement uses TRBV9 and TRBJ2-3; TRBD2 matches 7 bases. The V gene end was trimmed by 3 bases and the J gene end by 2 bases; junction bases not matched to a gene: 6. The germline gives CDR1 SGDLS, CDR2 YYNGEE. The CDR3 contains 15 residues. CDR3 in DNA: TGTGCCAGCAGCGATAGGGACTATACCACAGATACGCAGTATTTT. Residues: CASSDRDYTTDTQYF.

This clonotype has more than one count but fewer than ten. The CDR3 region is CSVDGGQGISETQYF. Written as DNA, the CDR3 is TGCAGCGTTGACGGTGGACAGGGGATCTCGGAGACCCAGTACTTC. V usage is TRBV29-1 and J usage is TRBJ2-5, with 9 bases that match TRBD1. This CDR3 is built from 15 residues. With V trimmed by 3 bases and J by 5 bases, 10 bases remained unmatched. The germline CDR1 and CDR2 sequences are SQVTM and ANQGSEA.